This note documents a single T cell receptor beta chain sequence. This clone's antigen is unknown. One base away there is no much larger clone; base qualities are not given. V lost 1 base and J lost 2 bases; the stretch between them is 11 bases long. Looking up the germline V gene yields CDR1 LGHNA and CDR2 YSLEER. Counted from cysteine to phenylalanine, this CDR3 has 15 amino acids. The only DNA kept is the CDR3, 45 bases in frame from the first base. The cohort was made up of hundreds of healthy bone marrow donors. Cohort members were all nominally healthy when sampled, although unrecorded immune exposures were likely present. Of the approximately 700 cohort members, around 290 had a positive CMV serostatus and 352 had a negative one, while no CMV serostatus was recorded for the donor. Every donor gave a peripheral blood sample, and the peripheral blood mononuclear cells from that sample were used for TCR beta sequencing. The Qiagen DNeasy Blood Extraction Kit was used to extract genomic DNA from the blood cell samples.

The sample is drawn from a study of cytomegalovirus exposure and HLA in healthy donors (dated by TCRdb to the late 2010s). Notes on the research overall: An earlier analysis of approximately 640 of the donors reported 250 to 300 Gb of sequence data and approximately 110 million unique TCR beta sequences from some 180 million T cells. To study patterns of TCR occurrence, a later analysis re-analyzed previously published TCR beta repertoires from several hundred donors and added high-resolution HLA genotyping. An early release that covered approximately 600 HLA-typed donors contained 250 to 350 gigabases of sequencing data and about 93 million unique TCR sequences. Rather than using new phenotypic data, the later analysis identified candidate immune exposures from TCR beta sequences and from how often those sequences occurred across donors. Every repertoire in the discovery cohort had been generated on one and the same sequencing platform. An earlier analysis of 500 to 750 of the donors applied high-throughput TCR beta sequencing to assess whether each TCR beta V gene segment acted as functional or pseudogenic. Among the roughly 390 genotyped donors, approximately 81% belonged to the genetic ancestry cluster associated with self-reported Caucasian donors. On average, roughly 250,000 unique TCR beta nucleotide sequences were sequenced per donor among several hundred genotyped donors of the cohort, with roughly 18% of those sequences being non-productive. Donor age, sex, ethnicity and CMV serostatus were compiled alongside the repertoire data. The number of donors typed differed by locus, with about 629-640 for A, B, C, DRB1 and DQB1, over 500 for DQA1, approximately 570 for DPA1, and 472 for DPB1. A later genetic analysis took genome-wide SNP genotypes for about three fifths of the 666 donors and used that subset as a discovery cohort. The study used immunosequencing to profile the T cell repertoires of approximately 640 subjects and linked those repertoires to cytomegalovirus serostatus. Along with the approximately 600-subject first cohort, a separate validation cohort of over a hundred different subjects was used. The study aimed to test whether cataloging public T cell receptors could reveal signatures of past pathogen exposure. HLA typing included class I and class II loci at four-digit resolution. A handful of DR-DQ haplotypes were handled as single units for association and clustering because linkage in the cohort was strong. The study combined high-throughput TCR immunosequencing, statistical association of individual TCRs with disease status, and machine learning to predict cytomegalovirus infection status. What the work shows at the level of the full study, not this receptor alone: In a later genetic analysis, fewer N-insertions in productive TCRs were reported among donors in an Asian-associated ancestry cluster than the approximately 630-donor mean. A later analysis found that TCR association rates varied across HLA loci, with DRB1 alleles showing the most associated TCRs and HLA-C alleles the fewest. An earlier analysis of around 500 of the donors showed that most TCR beta V segments appeared in productive rearrangements either about 87% or about 30% of the time, which broadly matched IMGT annotations. In the study, approximately 150 TCR beta chains were listed as associated with cytomegalovirus. Strong co-occurrence of HLA alleles, especially DR and DQ, made assigning TCR associations to individual alleles difficult. In a later analysis, several top co-occurrence clusters were reported to appear linked to parvovirus B19, influenza, CMV and Epstein-Barr virus. In vitro tests confirmed that a few of the cytomegalovirus-associated TCR beta chains recognize cytomegalovirus antigens. Because counts were too low, roughly 18 rarely observed V segments, including chromosome 9 orphons, were left out of the earlier analysis of 587 of the donors. The sequencing pipeline was judged likely to have produced a cluster of highly shared sequence variants as a technical artifact. An association between a missense DCLRE1C variant and V-gene and J-gene trimming of TCR beta chains was found in a later genetic analysis and replicated in an independent cohort. Compared with equally common non-associated chains, HLA-associated TCR beta chains in a later analysis were more clonally expanded and had lower generation probabilities. Because HLA typing was missing for some donors at each locus, association tests included only the typed subset. A later analysis associated 16,951 TCR beta sequences with specific HLA alleles at a false discovery rate of 0.05. Across donors, most TCR sequences were observed very rarely, whereas some public TCRs were present in many individuals. Presence/absence analyses assumed roughly uniform sequencing depth across donors, an assumption that may not hold. According to a later analysis, most CMV-associated TCR beta chains appeared to be HLA-restricted, and the HLA associations seemed to be driven largely by CMV exposure. A further reported finding was that TCR beta sequences accurately predicted the HLA-A and HLA-B alleles for most subjects in the first cohort. The classifier was reported to diagnose cytomegalovirus status with high specificity and sensitivity in both the original and validation cohorts. Correlated functional status among segregating V segments might reflect linkage disequilibrium, but an unknown experimental factor could not be ruled out. This cohort had only TCR beta chains sequenced, and the lack of alpha or paired-chain data limited which features could be detected. Some IMGT-functional V segments, including TRBV6-2 and TRBV6-3, could not be distinguished by the 87-base-pair reads and were therefore excluded. For the cohort, immune exposure information was limited to CMV serostatus. According to the authors, the approach could potentially be generalized to other disease states and immunological phenotypes.

The library was produced with the immunoSEQ multiplex PCR assay. For the multiplex PCR, a mixture combining 60 forward primers for TCR Vbeta segments and 13 reverse primers for TCR Jbeta segments was used. The CDR3 region of rearranged TCR beta genes was amplified from genomic DNA by a multiplex PCR assay. The amplified TCR beta libraries were sequenced on the Illumina HiSeq System as 87-base-pair reads. For the original study's pipeline: A later analysis counted about 80 million unique TCR beta chains across the 600 to 850 repertoires, and some 11 million of these chains were shared by at least two donors. A nearest-neighbor algorithm error-corrected the raw reads and collapsed the reads into unique sequences, merging closely related sequences to remove PCR and sequencing errors. CDR3 sequences were aligned to IMGT reference sequences to assign V, D and J gene segments. For a sequence to be retained, a match of at least six nucleotides was required to both a V gene segment and a J gene segment. Rearrangements were classified as productive when the CDR3 lacked stop codons and remained in frame with V and J, and all other rearrangements were classified as non-productive. Following IMGT convention, CDR3 was defined as the stretch from the second conserved V-encoded cysteine to the conserved J-encoded phenylalanine. In an earlier analysis of around 640 of the donors, sequences lacking an unambiguous match to a single V gene segment were excluded. In an earlier analysis of 587 of the donors, V segments were called functional above 56.7% productive rearrangements and were called segregating when the between-donor standard deviation exceeded 5%. A statistical classification framework was developed to diagnose cytomegalovirus status using the catalog of TCR beta chain sequences. V and J gene assignment, in a later analysis, came from comparing TCR nucleotide sequences with IMGT/GENE-DB human TR gene sequences. The TCRdist pipeline was used in a later analysis to assign CDR3 sequences and most-parsimonious VDJ recombination scenarios. In a later analysis, every TCR beta chain was defined by the combination of its CDR3 amino acid sequence and its V-gene family, and reads without a unique V-gene family were dropped. A later analysis removed roughly 590 highly shared, low-generation-probability nucleotide sequences to deal with suspected cross-contamination and a sequencing artifact. For each public chain, a later analysis derived a clonal expansion index from normalized ranks of inferred template counts within each repertoire. In a later analysis, generation probabilities were computed with a VDJ recombination model fitted to out-of-frame rearrangements, and the resulting probabilities were checked against IGoR. A later analysis scored TCR-TCR, TCR-HLA and TCR-CMV co-occurrence with hypergeometric tests, applying a repertoire-size bias correction to TCR pairs. To estimate false discovery rates, a later analysis permuted the HLA or CMV assignments 20 times. A later analysis grouped co-occurring TCRs with DBSCAN, adding TCRdist sequence similarity when clustering within HLA-allele-positive subsets. Co-occurrence clustering excluded repertoires with fewer than 30,000 or more than 120,000 public chains, plus five with anomalous nucleotide sharing. TCRdb re-hosts the immuneACCESS table, in-frame sequences only. Its copies lack some clones; in the studies checked, an unresolved V gene accounts for under half of them, and the cause for the rest is not known. The DNA gave D and trimming, while V, J and clone size come from that table. The sample table lists roughly 150,000 clones, around 63% of them with a count of one. 1.6% of the sample is held by the ten biggest clonotypes.

The sequenced sample consisted of PBMCs. The source of this sequence is a human donor in good health. The V gene is TRBV4-3 and the J gene is TRBJ2-5; the D region possibly corresponds to TRBD1 (6 bases align). The CDR3 reads CASSQGRGTQETQYF. The DNA is as follows: TGCGCCAGCAGCCAAGGCAGGGGTACTCAAGAGACCCAGTACTTC.